The source of this T cell receptor (beta chain) is a study of blood T cell repertoires in COVID-19. This clone was found a few times. Assay used: immunoSEQ multiplex PCR; TCRdb lists only in-frame clones, some missing. Among more than 95,000 clones listed, around 85% were seen once. Seattle enrolled patients during active infection and tracked them longitudinally. This CDR3 is built from 18 residues. J gave up 5 bases and V 1 base, and 10 bases lay outside the gene matches. Germline loops: CDR1 SGHTA, CDR2 FQGNSA. This chain connects TRBV7-2 to TRBJ2-1, with 11 bases identical to TRBD2. The clonotype originates from a woman older than 75 with COVID-19, enrolled during active disease. Input material: peripheral blood. Here the CDR3 DNA reads TGTGCCAGCAGCTTAGAAGGTACTAGCGGGAGATTCCACAATGAGCAGTTCTTC. This translates into CASSLEGTSGRFHNEQFF.